Listed below are T cell receptor beta chains from one sample, sequenced in a study of blood T cell repertoires in COVID-19. Assay: immunoSEQ multiplex PCR; the TCRdb copy retains only in-frame clones and omits some. The table shows 120,000 to 150,000 clones, with 85% to 90% occurring only once. The sequenced sample consisted of peripheral blood. These receptors came from a man younger than 35 with COVID-19, enrolled during active disease. The CDR3 runs from the conserved cysteine through the conserved F or W.

TRBJ1-2,TRBV27,CASSLFSGGSYGYTF
TRBJ2-2,TRBV6-5,CASYRGTNTGELFF
TRBJ1-2,TRBV28,CASSLPRDRGGYTF
TRBJ2-7,TRBV4-1,CASSQREGLSEQYF
TRBJ2-7,TRBV19,CASSIVGARTYEQYF
TRBJ2-2,TRBV28,CASSMTRTGELFF
TRBJ2-1,TRBV6-1,CASSERRGPPFDEQFF
TRBJ2-4,TRBV27,CASRAGTAERLAKNIQYF
TRBJ2-3,TRBV5-1,CASRGEASGNTDTQYF
TRBJ2-5,TRBV9,CASSVGGWAGKETQYF
TRBJ2-1,TRBV19,CACAGVRNEQFF
TRBJ2-1,TRBV6-2/TRBV6-3,CASSLGGRVRYNEQFF
TRBJ2-7,TRBV18,CASSPVTGTRLEQYF
TRBJ2-1,TRBV4-3,CASSQGGGLSYNEQFF
TRBJ2-5,TRBV19,CASSIGSWETQYF
TRBJ2-2,TRBV18,CASSPRQVNTGELFF
TRBJ1-1,TRBV19,CASSHPGQPNTEAFF
TRBJ2-7,TRBV5-6,CASSPGLAYEQYF
TRBJ2-2,TRBV6-4,CASSDSEGADTGELFF
TRBJ2-2,TRBV19,CASGGISTGELFF
TRBJ2-1,TRBV29-1,CSVESGSSYNEQFF
TRBJ2-7,TRBV4-1,CASSINSRSYEQYF
TRBJ2-7,TRBV5-4,CASSLVREQYF
TRBJ1-2,TRBV19,CASSIEARQAPNYGYTF
TRBJ1-1,TRBV5-1,CASREGQNTEAFF
TRBJ2-3,TRBV20-1,CSASGTSGSTDTQYF
TRBJ2-5,TRBV7-3,CASSATSGSLETQYF
TRBJ2-7,TRBV30,CAWSMFSYEQYF
TRBJ2-7,TRBV7-9,CASSLGRPSSYEQYF
TRBJ2-5,TRBV19,CASRATGGGQPQETQYF
TRBJ2-1,TRBV5-4,CASSLGRLAGGAYNEQFF
TRBJ1-3,TRBV6-5,CASSWDSLSGNTIYF
TRBJ2-2,TRBV7-2,CASSLYSGMGTGELFF
TRBJ1-6,TRBV7-3,CASSPSWRGWPLHF
TRBJ2-1,TRBV20-1,CSASERASSYNEQFF